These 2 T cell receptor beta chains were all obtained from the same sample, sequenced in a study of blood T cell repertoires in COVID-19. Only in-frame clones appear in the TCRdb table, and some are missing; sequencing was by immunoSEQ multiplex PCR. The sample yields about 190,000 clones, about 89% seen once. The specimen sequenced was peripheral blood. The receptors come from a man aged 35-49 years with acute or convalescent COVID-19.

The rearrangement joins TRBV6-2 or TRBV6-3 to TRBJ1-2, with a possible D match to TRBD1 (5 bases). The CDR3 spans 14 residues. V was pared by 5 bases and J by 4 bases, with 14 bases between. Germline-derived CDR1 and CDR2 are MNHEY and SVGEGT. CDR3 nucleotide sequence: TGTGCCAGCAGTCAGGCGGGGGACCTCTATGGCTACACCTTC. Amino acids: CASSQAGDLYGYTF.

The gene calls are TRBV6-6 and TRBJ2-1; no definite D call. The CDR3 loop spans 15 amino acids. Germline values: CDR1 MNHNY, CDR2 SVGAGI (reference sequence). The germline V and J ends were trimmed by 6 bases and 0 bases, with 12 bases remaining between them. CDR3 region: CASRRESGSYNEQFF. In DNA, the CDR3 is TGTGCCAGCAGGCGAGAGTCAGGCTCCTACAATGAGCAGTTCTTC.